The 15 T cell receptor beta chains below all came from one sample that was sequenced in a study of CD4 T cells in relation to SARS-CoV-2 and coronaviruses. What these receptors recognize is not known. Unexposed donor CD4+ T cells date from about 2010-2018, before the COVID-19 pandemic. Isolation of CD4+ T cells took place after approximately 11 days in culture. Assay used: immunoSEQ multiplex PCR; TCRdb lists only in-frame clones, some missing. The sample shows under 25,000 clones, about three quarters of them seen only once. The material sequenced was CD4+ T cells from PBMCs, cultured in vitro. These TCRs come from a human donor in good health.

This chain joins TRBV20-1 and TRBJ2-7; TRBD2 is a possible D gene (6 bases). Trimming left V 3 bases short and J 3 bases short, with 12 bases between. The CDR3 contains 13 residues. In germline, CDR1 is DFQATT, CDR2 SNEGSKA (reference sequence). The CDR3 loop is CSASRGSRYEQYF. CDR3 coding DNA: TGCAGTGCTAGTCGGGGGTCCCGCTACGAGCAGTACTTC.

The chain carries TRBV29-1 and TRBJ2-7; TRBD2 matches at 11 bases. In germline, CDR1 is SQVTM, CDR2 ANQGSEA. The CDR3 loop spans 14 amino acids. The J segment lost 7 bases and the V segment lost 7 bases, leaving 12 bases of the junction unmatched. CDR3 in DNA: TGCAGCGGATTAGGTGTAGCGGGAGGGCTGGAGCAGTACTTC. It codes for CSGLGVAGGLEQYF.

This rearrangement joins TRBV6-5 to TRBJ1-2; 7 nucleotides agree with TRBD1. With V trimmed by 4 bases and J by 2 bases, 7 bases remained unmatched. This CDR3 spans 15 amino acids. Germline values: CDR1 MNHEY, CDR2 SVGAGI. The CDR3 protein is CASSSAAGQNYGYTF. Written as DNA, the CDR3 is TGTGCCAGCAGTTCCGCAGCGGGACAGAACTATGGCTACACCTTC.

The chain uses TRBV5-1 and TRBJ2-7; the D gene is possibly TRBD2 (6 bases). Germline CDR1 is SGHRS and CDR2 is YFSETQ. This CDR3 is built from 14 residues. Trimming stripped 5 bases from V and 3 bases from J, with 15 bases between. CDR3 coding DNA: TGCGCCAGCAGTCCTGGGGGGTGGGGCTACGAGCAGTACTTC. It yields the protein CASSPGGWGYEQYF. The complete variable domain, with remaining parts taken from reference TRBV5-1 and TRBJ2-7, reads KAGVTQTPRYLIKTRGQQVTLSCSPISGHRSVSWYQQTPGQGLQFLFEYFSETQRNKGNFPGRFSGRQFSNSRSEMNVSTLELGDSALYLCASSPGGWGYEQYFGPGTRLTVT.

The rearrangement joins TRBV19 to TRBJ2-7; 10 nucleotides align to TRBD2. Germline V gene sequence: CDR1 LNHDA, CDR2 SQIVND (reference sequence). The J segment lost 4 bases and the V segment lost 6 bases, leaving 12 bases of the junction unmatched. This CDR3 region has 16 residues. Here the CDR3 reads CASSETASGSFYEQYF. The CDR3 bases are TGTGCCAGTAGCGAAACCGCTAGCGGGAGTTTTTACGAGCAGTACTTC.

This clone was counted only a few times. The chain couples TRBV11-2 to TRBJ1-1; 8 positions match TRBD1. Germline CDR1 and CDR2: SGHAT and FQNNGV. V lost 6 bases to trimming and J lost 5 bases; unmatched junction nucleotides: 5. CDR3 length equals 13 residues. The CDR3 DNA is TGTGCCAGCAGATCAACAGGGGGGACTGAAGCTTTCTTT. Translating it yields CASRSTGGTEAFF.

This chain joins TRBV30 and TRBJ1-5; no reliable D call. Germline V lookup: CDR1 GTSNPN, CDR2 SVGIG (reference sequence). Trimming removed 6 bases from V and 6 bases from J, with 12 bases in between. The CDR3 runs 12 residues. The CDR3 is CACGRYGQPQHF. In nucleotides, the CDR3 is TGTGCCTGCGGACGGTACGGTCAGCCCCAGCATTTT.

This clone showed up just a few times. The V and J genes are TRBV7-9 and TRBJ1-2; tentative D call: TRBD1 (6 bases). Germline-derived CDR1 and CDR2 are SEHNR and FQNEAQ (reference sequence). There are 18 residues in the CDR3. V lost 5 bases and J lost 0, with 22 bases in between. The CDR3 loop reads CASSLRGQQSSPNYGYTF. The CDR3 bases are TGTGCCAGCAGCCTCAGGGGCCAACAATCCTCGCCTAACTATGGCTACACCTTC.

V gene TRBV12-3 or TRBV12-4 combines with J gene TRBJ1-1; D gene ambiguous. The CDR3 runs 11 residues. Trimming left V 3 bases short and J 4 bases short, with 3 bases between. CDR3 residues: CASSLTTEAFF. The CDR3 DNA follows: TGTGCCAGCAGTTTGACCACTGAAGCTTTCTTT.

The CDR3 is CATIQGASGNTIYF. CDR3 DNA sequence: TGTGCCACAATTCAGGGTGCCTCTGGAAACACCATATATTTT. V gene TRBV6-5 combines with J gene TRBJ1-3, with D tentatively TRBD1 (5 bases). Trimming cost V 10 bases and J 0 bases, with 13 bases left between them. This CDR3 contains 14 residues. CDR1 is MNHEY, CDR2 SVGAGI, per germline.

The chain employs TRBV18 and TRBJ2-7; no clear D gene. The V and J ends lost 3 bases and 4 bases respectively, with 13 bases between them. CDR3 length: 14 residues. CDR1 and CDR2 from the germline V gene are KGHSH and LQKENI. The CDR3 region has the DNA TGTGCCAGCTCACCGGGATTCCAACCTTACGAGCAGTACTTC. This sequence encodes CASSPGFQPYEQYF.

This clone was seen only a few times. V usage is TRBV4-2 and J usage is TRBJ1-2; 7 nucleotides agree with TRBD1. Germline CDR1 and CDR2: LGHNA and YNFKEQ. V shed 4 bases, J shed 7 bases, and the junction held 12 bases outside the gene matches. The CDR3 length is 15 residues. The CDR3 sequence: CASSPDTGEAGGYTF. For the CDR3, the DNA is TGTGCCAGCAGCCCCGATACAGGGGAGGCTGGTGGCTACACCTTC.

The CDR3 loop is CASSIARGSRGTGELFF. DNA for the CDR3: TGTGCCAGTAGTATAGCTAGAGGATCTCGAGGCACCGGGGAGCTGTTTTTT. The genes are TRBV19 and TRBJ2-2, with D unresolved. Trimming pared 1 base from V and 4 bases from J, leaving 16 bases between. The CDR3 consists of 17 residues. CDR1 and CDR2 (germline): LNHDA, SQIVND (reference sequence).

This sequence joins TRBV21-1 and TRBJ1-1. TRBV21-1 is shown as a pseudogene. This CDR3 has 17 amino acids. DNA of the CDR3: TGTGCCAGCAGCAACCGGCTCAATCTTGCAGCGAACACTGAAGCTTTCTTT. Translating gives CASSNRLNLAANTEAFF.

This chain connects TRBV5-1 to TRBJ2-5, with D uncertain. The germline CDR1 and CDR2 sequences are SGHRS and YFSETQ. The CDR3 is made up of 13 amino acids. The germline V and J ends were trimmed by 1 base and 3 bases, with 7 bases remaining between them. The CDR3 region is CASSLSEEETQYF. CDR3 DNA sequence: TGCGCCAGCAGCTTGTCCGAAGAAGAGACCCAGTACTTC.